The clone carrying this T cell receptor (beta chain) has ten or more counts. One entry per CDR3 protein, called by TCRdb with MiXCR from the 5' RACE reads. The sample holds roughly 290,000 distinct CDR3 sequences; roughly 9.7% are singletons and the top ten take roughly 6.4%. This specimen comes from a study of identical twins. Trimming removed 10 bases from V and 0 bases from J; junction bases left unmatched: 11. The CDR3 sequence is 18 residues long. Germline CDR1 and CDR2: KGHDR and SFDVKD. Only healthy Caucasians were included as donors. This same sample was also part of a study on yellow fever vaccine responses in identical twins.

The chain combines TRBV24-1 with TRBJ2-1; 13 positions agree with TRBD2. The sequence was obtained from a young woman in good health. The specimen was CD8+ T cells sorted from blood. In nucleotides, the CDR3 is TGTGCCACTGGATTAACTAGCGGGGGGGGAAGCTCCTACAATGAGCAGTTCTTC. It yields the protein CATGLTSGGGSSYNEQFF.